This record covers a single T cell receptor (beta chain). Its cognate antigen is unknown. Individuals having autoimmune disease history or systemic immunosuppression were not enrolled. The repertoire was sequenced with immunoSEQ multiplex PCR; TCRdb's copy has only in-frame clones and lacks some. The sample has tens of thousands of clones, about 90% seen once. These data come from a study of OX40 agonist ivuxolimab in advanced cancers. Study-level information: Those enrolled were roughly 80% male, with a mean age of 60 years and ages from roughly 23 to 80. Study-wide results and caveats: Nonresponders, in some cases, also had low normalized T-cell clonal expansion.

The sequencing here drew on CD4+ or CD8+ T cells sorted from blood, taken in a trial of the OX40 agonist ivuxolimab. This clonotype was obtained from an adult with an advanced solid tumor such as melanoma, head and neck, liver or kidney cancer.

CDR3 nucleotides: TGTGCCACCTCACTTGCGGCCAACGTCCTGACTTTC. This gives the protein CATSLAANVLTF. The V call is TRBV19, the J call TRBJ2-6; D not resolved. The CDR3 is 12 amino acids. The V and J ends lost 10 bases and 6 bases respectively, with 10 bases between them. The germline V gene encodes CDR1 LNHDA and CDR2 SQIVND (reference sequence).